This T cell receptor (beta chain) is drawn from a study of cytomegalovirus exposure and HLA in healthy donors (dated by TCRdb to 2017 to 2019). With respect to the entire study: An earlier analysis of several hundred of the donors reported roughly 300 Gb of sequence data and approximately 110 million unique TCR beta sequences from 150 million to 200 million T cells. An early release that covered several hundred HLA-typed donors contained approximately 320 gigabases of sequencing data and tens of millions of unique TCR sequences. Among the roughly 400 genotyped donors, around 81% belonged to the genetic ancestry cluster associated with self-reported Caucasian donors. The study was designed to test whether signatures of past pathogen exposure could be identified by cataloging public T cell receptors. The T cell repertoires of about 700 subjects were profiled by immunosequencing and related to cytomegalovirus serostatus. A separate validation cohort of 90 to 150 different subjects was used in addition to the 666-subject first cohort. To predict cytomegalovirus infection status, the study combined high-throughput TCR immunosequencing, statistical association of individual TCRs with disease status, and machine learning. To study patterns of TCR occurrence, a later analysis re-analyzed previously published TCR beta repertoires from 666 donors and added high-resolution HLA genotyping. The later analysis used no new phenotypic data to find candidate immune exposures, relying instead on TCR beta sequences and their occurrence across donors. An earlier analysis of about 600 of the donors used high-throughput TCR beta sequencing to judge whether each TCR beta V gene segment behaved as functional or pseudogenic. Donor age, sex, ethnicity and CMV serostatus were compiled together with the repertoire data. A later genetic analysis used genome-wide SNP genotypes for about 60% of the roughly 670 donors, treating that subset as a discovery cohort. All discovery cohort repertoires had been generated on a single sequencing platform. HLA typing included class I and class II loci at four-digit resolution. Typing coverage varied by locus: roughly 629-630 donors for A, B, C, DRB1 and DQB1; 522 for DQA1; some 610 for DPA1; 400 to 480 for DPB1. Because of strong linkage in the cohort, four or five DR-DQ haplotypes were treated as single units for association and clustering. Among under 450 genotyped donors of the cohort, an average of around 240,000 unique TCR beta nucleotide sequences were sequenced per donor, roughly a sixth of them non-productive. Overall results and qualifications from the work: A few of the identified cytomegalovirus-associated TCR beta chains were confirmed in vitro to be specific for cytomegalovirus antigens. In the study, some 180 TCR beta chains were listed as associated with cytomegalovirus. Across donors, most TCR sequences were observed very rarely, whereas some public TCRs were present in many individuals. Specific HLA alleles were associated with 15,000 to 20,000 TCR beta sequences at a false discovery rate of 0.05 in a later analysis. Compared with equally common non-associated chains, HLA-associated TCR beta chains in a later analysis were more clonally expanded and had lower generation probabilities. In an earlier analysis of over 550 of the donors, most TCR beta V segments were observed in productive rearrangements about 87% or about 30% of the time, broadly matching IMGT annotations. In a later analysis, several top co-occurrence clusters were reported to appear linked to parvovirus B19, influenza, CMV and Epstein-Barr virus. In this cohort, only TCR beta chains were sequenced, and detectable features were limited by the absence of alpha or paired-chain data. Sequencing depth was assumed to be roughly uniform across donors in the presence/absence analyses, though that assumption may not hold. Over 15 rarely observed V segments, including chromosome 9 orphons, were excluded from the earlier analysis of some 590 of the donors because counts were too low. Most CMV-associated TCR beta chains appeared to be HLA-restricted in a later analysis, and the HLA associations seemed to be driven largely by CMV exposure. The sequencing pipeline was judged likely to have produced a cluster of highly shared sequence variants as a technical artifact. In a later analysis, the rate of TCR association differed among HLA loci, with DRB1 alleles having the most associated TCRs and HLA-C alleles having the fewest. Linkage disequilibrium might explain the correlated functional status among segregating V segments, but an unknown experimental factor could not be ruled out. A later genetic analysis reported fewer N-insertions in productive TCRs among donors in an Asian-associated ancestry cluster than the roughly 670-donor mean. The only immune exposure information available for the cohort was CMV serostatus. Because the 87-base-pair reads could not distinguish some IMGT-functional V segments, including TRBV6-2 and TRBV6-3, those segments were excluded. Because some donors lacked HLA typing at each locus, the association tests relied only on the typed subset. The classifier was reported to diagnose cytomegalovirus status with high specificity and sensitivity in both the original and validation cohorts. The authors suggested that the approach could potentially be extended to other disease states and immunological phenotypes. V-gene and J-gene trimming of TCR beta chains was associated with a missense DCLRE1C variant in a later genetic analysis, and the association was replicated in an independent cohort. When HLA alleles, especially DR and DQ, strongly co-occurred, TCR associations were difficult to assign to individual alleles. A further reported finding was that TCR beta sequences accurately predicted the HLA-A and HLA-B alleles for most subjects in the first cohort.

V lost 6 bases and J lost 4 bases, and the count of bases not matched to a germline gene is 8. The cysteine opens and the phenylalanine closes a CDR3 of 15 amino acids. Of the read, only the CDR3 DNA is kept; its 45 bases are in frame from base 1. Sequences MDHEN (CDR1) and SYDVKM (CDR2) are obtained from the germline V gene. Points on this clone: Its cognate antigen has yet to be identified. No much larger clone is present one base from it, and per-base qualities are unavailable.

The library came from the immunoSEQ multiplex PCR assay. The multiplex PCR relied on a mix of 60 forward primers for TCR Vbeta segments and 13 reverse primers for TCR Jbeta segments. Amplification of the CDR3 region of rearranged TCR beta genes was performed with a multiplex PCR assay on genomic DNA. On the Illumina HiSeq System, the amplified TCR beta libraries were sequenced as 87-base-pair reads. Per the authors' processing: A later analysis tallied some 79 million unique TCR beta chains across the 666 repertoires, and approximately 12 million of those chains were shared by two or more donors. Raw reads were error-corrected and collapsed into unique sequences by a nearest-neighbor algorithm in which closely related sequences were merged to remove PCR and sequencing errors. To assign V, D and J gene segments, CDR3 sequences were aligned to IMGT reference sequences. For a sequence to be retained, a match of at least six nucleotides to both a V gene segment and a J gene segment was required. Rearrangements were classified as productive when the CDR3 lacked stop codons and remained in frame with V and J, and all other rearrangements were classified as non-productive. CDR3 was defined according to IMGT convention as the region running from the second conserved V-encoded cysteine to the conserved J-encoded phenylalanine. In an earlier analysis of more than 550 of the donors, sequences lacking an unambiguous match to a single V gene segment were excluded. In an earlier analysis of approximately 590 of the donors, V segments were called functional above 56.7% productive rearrangements and were called segregating when the between-donor standard deviation exceeded 5%. A statistical classification framework was built to diagnose cytomegalovirus status from the catalog of TCR beta chain sequences. In a later analysis, V and J genes were assigned by comparing TCR nucleotide sequences against IMGT/GENE-DB human TR gene sequences. In a later analysis, CDR3 sequences and most-parsimonious VDJ recombination scenarios were assigned using the TCRdist pipeline. A later analysis defined each TCR beta chain by its CDR3 amino acid sequence plus V-gene family, and excluded reads lacking a unique V-gene family. A later analysis removed 500 to 650 highly shared, low-generation-probability nucleotide sequences to deal with suspected cross-contamination and a sequencing artifact. In a later analysis, a clonal expansion index was calculated for each public chain from normalized within-repertoire ranks of inferred template counts. A later analysis computed generation probabilities with a VDJ recombination model fitted to out-of-frame rearrangements, and checked the results against IGoR. In a later analysis, TCR-TCR, TCR-HLA and TCR-CMV co-occurrence was scored with hypergeometric tests, and a repertoire-size bias correction was applied to TCR pairs. To estimate false discovery rates, a later analysis permuted the HLA or CMV assignments 20 times. In a later analysis, co-occurring TCRs were grouped with DBSCAN, and TCRdist sequence similarity was added when clustering was performed within HLA-allele-positive subsets. Co-occurrence clustering excluded repertoires with fewer than 30,000 or more than 120,000 public chains, plus five with anomalous nucleotide sharing. Held by TCRdb, this immuneACCESS table contains in-frame sequences only and omits some clones. Under half of the omission traces to an unresolved V gene where checked; the cause of the rest is unknown. V and J calls and clone size are copied from that table; D and trimming were computed from the DNA. This sample lists approximately 78,000 clones; 70% to 85% were detected once. The biggest ten clones account for 2.4% of the sample.

In total, roughly 710 healthy bone marrow donors made up the cohort. All cohort members were sampled while nominally healthy, although unrecorded immune exposures were likely present. The donor tested CMV seronegative and was one of the 352 seronegative cohort members. A peripheral blood sample was collected from each donor, and TCR beta sequencing was performed on peripheral blood mononuclear cells. Genomic DNA extraction from the blood cell samples was performed with the Qiagen DNeasy Blood Extraction Kit. The sequence was obtained from a woman between 50 and 59 years old in good health and CMV-seronegative. The material sequenced was PBMCs. The chain is encoded by TRBV28 joined to TRBJ2-5, and 10 bases in between align with TRBD2. The CDR3 protein is CASRFTSGAGETQYF. The sequenced DNA is TGTGCCAGCAGATTTACTAGCGGGGCGGGAGAGACCCAGTACTTC.